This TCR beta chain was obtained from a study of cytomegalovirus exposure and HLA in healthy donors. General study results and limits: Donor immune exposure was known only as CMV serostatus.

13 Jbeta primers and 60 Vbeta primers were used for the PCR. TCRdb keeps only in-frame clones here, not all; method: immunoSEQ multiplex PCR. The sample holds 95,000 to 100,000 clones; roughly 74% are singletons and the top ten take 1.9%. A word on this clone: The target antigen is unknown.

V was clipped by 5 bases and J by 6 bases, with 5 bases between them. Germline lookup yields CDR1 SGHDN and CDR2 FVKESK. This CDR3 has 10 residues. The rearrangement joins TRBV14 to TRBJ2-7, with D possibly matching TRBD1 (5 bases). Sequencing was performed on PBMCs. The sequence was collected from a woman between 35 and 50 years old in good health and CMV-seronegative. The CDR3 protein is CASSGAEQYF. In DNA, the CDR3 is TGTGCCAGCAGCGGGGCCGAGCAGTACTTC.